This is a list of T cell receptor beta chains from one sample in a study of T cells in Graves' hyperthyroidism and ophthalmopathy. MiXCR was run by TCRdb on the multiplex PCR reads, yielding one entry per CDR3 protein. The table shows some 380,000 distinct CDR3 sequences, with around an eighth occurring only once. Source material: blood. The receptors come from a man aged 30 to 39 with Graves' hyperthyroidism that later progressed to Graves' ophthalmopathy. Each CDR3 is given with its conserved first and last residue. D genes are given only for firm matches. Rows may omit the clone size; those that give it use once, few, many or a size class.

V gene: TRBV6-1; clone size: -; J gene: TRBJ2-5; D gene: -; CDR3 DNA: TGTGCCAGCAGTTCACCAGGGCTAGAGACCCAGTACTTC; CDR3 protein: CASSSPGLETQYF
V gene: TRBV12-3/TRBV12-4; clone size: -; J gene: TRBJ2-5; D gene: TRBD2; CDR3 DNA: TGTGCCAGCAGTACCAGGCTAGCGGGGGGGCCAGAGACCCAGTACTTC; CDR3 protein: CASSTRLAGGPETQYF
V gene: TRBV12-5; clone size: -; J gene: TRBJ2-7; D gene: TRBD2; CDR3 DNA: TGTGCTAGTGGCCACCGGGGGGGGTACGAGCAGTACTTC; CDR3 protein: CASGHRGGYEQYF
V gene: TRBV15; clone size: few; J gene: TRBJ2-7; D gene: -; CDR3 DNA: TGTGCCACCAGCAGAGATAGACACTACGAGCAGTACTTC; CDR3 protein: CATSRDRHYEQYF
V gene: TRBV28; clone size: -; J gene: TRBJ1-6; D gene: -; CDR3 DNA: TGTGCCAGCAGTTGGTCCACTTTCGACTTTGTCCACTTT; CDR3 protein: CASSWSTFDFVHF
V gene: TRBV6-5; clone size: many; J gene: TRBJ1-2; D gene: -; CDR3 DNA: TGTGCCAGCAGTTACTCGAGAGGGTCGGTCTATGGCTACACCTTC; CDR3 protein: CASSYSRGSVYGYTF
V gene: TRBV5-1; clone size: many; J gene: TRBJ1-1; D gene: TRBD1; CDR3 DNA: TGCGCCAGCAGCCGGACAGGGCGCACTGAAGCTTTCTTT; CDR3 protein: CASSRTGRTEAFF
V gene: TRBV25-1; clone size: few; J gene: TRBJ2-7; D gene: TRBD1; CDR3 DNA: TGTGCCAGCAGTGAATATACCCACGACAGGGATTACGAGCAGTACTTC; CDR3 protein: CASSEYTHDRDYEQYF
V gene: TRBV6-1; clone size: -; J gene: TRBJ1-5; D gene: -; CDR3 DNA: TGTGCCAGCAGTGAAGCTCCATTTCCAAATCAGCCCCAGCATTTT; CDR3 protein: CASSEAPFPNQPQHF
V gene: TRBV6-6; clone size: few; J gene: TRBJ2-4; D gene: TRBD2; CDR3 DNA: TGTGCCAGCAGTTACTCCGGGGGGAAAAACATTCAGTACTTC; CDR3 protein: CASSYSGGKNIQYF
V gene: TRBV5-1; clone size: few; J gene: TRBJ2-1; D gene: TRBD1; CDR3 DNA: TGCGCCAGCAGACACGACAGGGTCGAGCAGTTCTTC; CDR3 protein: CASRHDRVEQFF
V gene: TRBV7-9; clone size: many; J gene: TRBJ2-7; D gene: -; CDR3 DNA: TGTGCCAGCAGCCGCGCCGGGACGGCCTACGAGCAGTACTTC; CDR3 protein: CASSRAGTAYEQYF
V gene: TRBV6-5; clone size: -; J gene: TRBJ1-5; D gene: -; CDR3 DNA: TGTGCCAGCAGTACTCAGGAGAGGGGTGTGGTGCATTTT; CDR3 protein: CASSTQERGVVHF
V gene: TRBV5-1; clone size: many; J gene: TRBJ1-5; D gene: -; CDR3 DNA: TGCGCCAGCAGCTTGATTCCTGCAGGCAAAGATAGCAATCAGCCCCAGCATTTT; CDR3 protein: CASSLIPAGKDSNQPQHF
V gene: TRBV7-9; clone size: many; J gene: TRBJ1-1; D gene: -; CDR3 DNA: TGTGCCAGCAGCCCGGGCCGGGATGGGGCTTTCTTT; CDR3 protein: CASSPGRDGAFF
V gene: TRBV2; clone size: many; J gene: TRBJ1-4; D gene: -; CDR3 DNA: TGTGCCAGCAGTGCAGCTACAACTAATGAAAAACTGTTTTTT; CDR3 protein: CASSAATTNEKLFF
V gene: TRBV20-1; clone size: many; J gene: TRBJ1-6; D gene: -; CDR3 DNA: TGCAGTGCTAGTCCCCTGACAGGCAGCTCCTATAATTCACCCCTCCACTTT; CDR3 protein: CSASPLTGSSYNSPLHF
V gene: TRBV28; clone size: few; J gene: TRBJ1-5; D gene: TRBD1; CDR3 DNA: TGTGCCAGCAGTTTATCCGACAGGGAGGTTAGCCAGCCCCAGCATTTT; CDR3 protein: CASSLSDREVSQPQHF
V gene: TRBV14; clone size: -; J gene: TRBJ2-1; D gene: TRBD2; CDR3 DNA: TGTGCCAGCAGCCAATCCGGGACTAGACAGAATTACAATGAGCAGTTCTTC; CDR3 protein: CASSQSGTRQNYNEQFF
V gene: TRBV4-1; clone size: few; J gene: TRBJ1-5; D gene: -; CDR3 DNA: TGCGCCAGCAGCTTGGTTGGACTTAGCAATCAGCCCCAGCATTTT; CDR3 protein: CASSLVGLSNQPQHF
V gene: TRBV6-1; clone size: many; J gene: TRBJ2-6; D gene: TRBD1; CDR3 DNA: TGTGCCAGCAGTTTCGAATCCGGGACAGGAGACTCTGGGGCCAACGTCCTGACTTTC; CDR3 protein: CASSFESGTGDSGANVLTF